One and the same sample provided the 29 T cell receptor beta chains below, sequenced in a study of glioma-infiltrating T cells after dendritic cell vaccination. Sequenced by immunoSEQ multiplex PCR; TCRdb stores in-frame clones only, minus some. The data contain about 2,100 clones, around 80% of them seen just once; the ten biggest clones take up 9.5% to 13%. Time point of the sample: after dendritic cell vaccination, including at tumor progression/relapse. Dendritic cells derived from monocytes and pulsed with autologous tumor lysate formed the vaccine. The source material was tumor tissue, sampled after dendritic cell vaccination. The receptors stem from a human donor with glioblastoma.

Only one count was recorded for this clone. This chain links TRBV5-1 with TRBJ2-3, with 8 bases lining up with TRBD1. The ends lost 3 bases at V and 5 bases at J; junction bases unmatched: 5. The CDR3 covers 14 residues. Germline CDR1 reads SGHRS; CDR2 reads YFSETQ. The CDR3 reads CASSSGQAVDTQYF. The CDR3 region has the DNA TGCGCCAGCAGCTCGGGACAGGCGGTAGATACGCAGTATTTT.

The chain joins TRBV19 to TRBJ2-1; weak D call: TRBD2 (6 bases). CDR3 length: 14 residues. V was pared by 3 bases and J by 3 bases, with 9 bases between. Germline V gives CDR1 LNHDA, CDR2 SQIVND (reference sequence). In DNA, the CDR3 is TGTGCCAGTAGTATTACTAGCTTCTACAATGAGCAGTTCTTC. This translates into CASSITSFYNEQFF.

The chain uses TRBV4-3 and TRBJ2-3; a possible D gene is TRBD2 (7 bases). V gave up 1 base and J gave up 5 bases, with 13 bases separating them. Germline CDR1 reads LGHNA; CDR2 reads YSLEER. CDR3 length equals 15 residues. Written as DNA, the CDR3 is TGCGCCAGCAGCCAAGGTGGACTAGGGGGAGATACGCAGTATTTT. Its translation: CASSQGGLGGDTQYF.

This clone was counted between two and nine times. V is TRBV5-4 and J is TRBJ1-5; 7 nucleotides match TRBD1. V was clipped by 0 bases and J by 7 bases; unmatched bases: 7. Germline V gene sequence: CDR1 SGHNT, CDR2 YYREEE (reference sequence). There are 15 residues in the CDR3. Here the CDR3 DNA reads TGTGCCAGCAGCTTGGCCCCACAGGGGAGCCAGCCCCAGCATTTT. Protein product: CASSLAPQGSQPQHF.

V and J are TRBV27 and TRBJ2-1, with 12 bases identical to TRBD2. CDR3 length: 17 amino acids. The germline V gene has CDR1 MNHEY and CDR2 SMNVEV (reference sequence). V lost 4 bases, J lost 0 bases, and 4 bases stayed unmatched. CDR3 bases: TGTGCCAGCAGTTCCCCGACTAGCGGGGGCTCCTACAATGAGCAGTTCTTC. It is translated as CASSSPTSGGSYNEQFF.

This clone was seen a few times. The rearrangement uses TRBV7-2 and TRBJ2-3, with 7 bases aligning to TRBD2. The CDR3 spans 15 residues. Germline CDR1 is SGHTA and CDR2 is FQGNSA. The ends lost 7 bases at V and 5 bases at J; junction bases unmatched: 12. CDR3 coding DNA: TGTGCCAGCACCCCCCGGGGAAGCGGGAAAGATACGCAGTATTTT. Translation: CASTPRGSGKDTQYF.

This chain joins TRBV19 and TRBJ1-2, with TRBD1 identical over 7 bases. The CDR3 sequence is 15 residues long. Germline loops: CDR1 LNHDA, CDR2 SQIVND (reference sequence). Trimming removed 8 bases from V and 1 base from J; junction bases left unmatched: 10. The CDR3 here is CASGTETKVNYGYTF. The CDR3 coding sequence is TGTGCCAGTGGGACAGAGACAAAGGTTAACTATGGCTACACCTTC.

The J gene is TRBJ1-2, the V gene TRBV27; TRBD1 matches at 8 bases. Germline CDR1 and CDR2: MNHEY and SMNVEV (reference sequence). V lost 2 bases to trimming and J lost 4 bases; unmatched junction nucleotides: 6. There are 15 residues in the CDR3. The CDR3 spells CASSLRDRPAYGYTF. In nucleotides, the CDR3 is TGTGCCAGCAGTTTACGGGACAGGCCTGCCTATGGCTACACCTTC.

The genes are TRBV6-5 and TRBJ1-1; 11 bases are a match to TRBD1. The germline V gene has CDR1 MNHEY and CDR2 SVGAGI. J was trimmed by 6 bases and V by 5 bases; bases with no gene match: 2. This CDR3 comprises 13 residues. The CDR3 DNA is TGTGCCAGCAGTCGGACAGGGGGCTCTGAAGCTTTCTTT. It yields the protein CASSRTGGSEAFF.

V and J are TRBV6-5 and TRBJ2-6; D possibly corresponds to TRBD2 (5 bases). V was pared by 6 bases and J by 2 bases, with 11 bases between. CDR3 length: 15 residues. Looked up from germline, CDR1 is MNHEY and CDR2 is SVGAGI. CDR3 in amino acids: CASSLKGAGANVLTF. The CDR3 DNA reads as TGTGCCAGCAGCTTGAAGGGAGCTGGGGCCAACGTCCTGACTTTC.

The V call is TRBV7-2, the J call TRBJ2-3; weak D call: TRBD1 (6 bases). V lost 1 base and J 1 base, leaving 12 bases between the germline ends. The germline V gene encodes CDR1 SGHTA and CDR2 FQGNSA. This CDR3 is built from 16 residues. CDR3 protein: CASSLVVRGRTDTQYF. The CDR3 DNA sequence: TGTGCCAGCAGCTTAGTAGTCAGGGGCCGCACAGATACGCAGTATTTT. Complete variable domain (other parts from reference TRBV7-2 and TRBJ2-3): GAGVSQSPSNKVTEKGKDVELRCDPISGHTALYWYRQSLGQGLEFLIYFQGNSAPDKSGLPSDRFSAERTGGSVSTLTIQRTQQEDSAVYLCASSLVVRGRTDTQYFGPGTRLTVL.

The genes are TRBV28 and TRBJ2-7; 11 bases align to TRBD2. J gave up 1 base and V 6 bases, and 5 bases lay outside the gene matches. Germline loops: CDR1 MDHEN, CDR2 SYDVKM. This CDR3 has 15 amino acids. CDR3 coding DNA: TGTGCCAGCAGGACCGGACTAGCGGGTTCCTACGAGCAGTACTTC. This codes for CASRTGLAGSYEQYF.

The count of this clone is one. The chain couples TRBV28 to TRBJ1-2; maybe TRBD1 (5 bases). V lost 10 bases and J lost 4, with 19 bases in between. Germline V gives CDR1 MDHEN, CDR2 SYDVKM. This CDR3 is 14 amino acids long. The CDR3 sequence is CATCCQGLFYGYTF. The CDR3, as DNA: TGTGCCACGTGCTGCCAGGGCCTTTTCTATGGCTACACCTTC.

V gene TRBV19 combines with J gene TRBJ1-5; 7 nucleotides match TRBD1. CDR1 is LNHDA, CDR2 SQIVND, per germline (reference sequence). The J segment lost 6 bases and the V segment lost 7 bases, leaving 12 bases of the junction unmatched. This CDR3 is built from 15 residues. The CDR3, as DNA: TGTGCCAGTAACGCAGGGGGGATTTTCGTTCAGCCCCAGCATTTT. Translating it yields CASNAGGIFVQPQHF. The full variable domain, in which reference TRBV19 and TRBJ1-5 provide the parts outside the CDR3, is DGGITQSPKYLFRKEGQNVTLSCEQNLNHDAMYWYRQDPGQGLRLIYYSQIVNDFQKGDIAEGYSVSREKKESFPLTVTSAQKNPTAFYLCASNAGGIFVQPQHFGDGTRLSIL.

V usage is TRBV19 and J usage is TRBJ1-1; no clear D gene. Germline V lookup: CDR1 LNHDA, CDR2 SQIVND (reference sequence). CDR3 length equals 14 residues. The V end was cut by 1 base, the J end by 1 base, with 7 bases between. CDR3 DNA: TGTGCCAGTAGTATAGGGGGAGGGAACACTGAAGCTTTCTTT. Its protein product is CASSIGGGNTEAFF.

This chain connects TRBV7-9 to TRBJ2-1; D might be TRBD2 (6 bases). Trimming took 1 base from V and 9 from J, leaving 16 bases between them. The CDR3 has 15 residues. Germline V lookup: CDR1 SEHNR, CDR2 FQNEAQ (reference sequence). The CDR3 DNA reads TGTGCCAGCAGCTTAGGGGGGACGGCGGGACGTGAGCAGTTCTTC. Translating gives CASSLGGTAGREQFF.

The V call is TRBV5-4, the J call TRBJ1-4; 9 bases agree with TRBD1. The V gene's germline CDR1 is SGHNT and CDR2 YYREEE (reference sequence). The CDR3 has 15 amino acids. Unmatched junction bases numbered 8, after V lost 4 bases and J lost 7 bases. The CDR3 DNA is TGTGCCAGCAGCAGCCGGGACAGGGATGGTGAAAAACTGTTTTTT. Translating gives CASSSRDRDGEKLFF.

The V gene is TRBV7-6, the J gene TRBJ2-1; D uncertain. Trimming stripped 0 bases from V and 7 bases from J, with 10 bases between. The length of the CDR3 is 14 residues. Germline V CDR1 and CDR2: SGHVS, FNYEAQ. The CDR3 loop reads CASSLASILNEQFF. For the CDR3, the DNA is TGTGCCAGCAGCTTAGCATCAATACTAAATGAGCAGTTCTTC.

The J gene is TRBJ2-5, the V gene TRBV5-1, with D maybe TRBD1 (5 bases). The CDR3 has 14 amino acids. Germline-derived CDR1 and CDR2 are SGHRS and YFSETQ. Deletions cut 0 bases from V and 0 bases from J, with 6 bases between. DNA of the CDR3: TGCGCCAGCAGCTTGGGGACAAACCAAGAGACCCAGTACTTC. It translates to CASSLGTNQETQYF.

A remark on this clone: One end of the junction fails to match germline, which may point to a read error. V is TRBV7-9 and J is TRBJ2-2; D may be TRBD1 (6 bases). Per the germline V gene, CDR1 is SEHNR and CDR2 is FQNEAQ (reference sequence). This CDR3 is 16 amino acids long. CDR3 bases: TGTGCCGGCAGCTTAGCTCAAACAGGGACCACCGGGGAGCTGTTTTTT. Encoded protein: CAGSLAQTGTTGELFF.

The V call is TRBV7-2, the J call TRBJ2-7; D remains unclear. The ends were cut back, 5 bases at V and 1 base at J, with 12 bases in the middle. Per the germline V gene, CDR1 is SGHTA and CDR2 is FQGNSA. The CDR3 length is 14 residues. Here the CDR3 reads CASSPSSGSYEQYF. The CDR3 DNA follows: TGTGCCAGCAGCCCTTCATCCGGGTCCTACGAGCAGTACTTC.

The V and J genes are TRBV7-2 and TRBJ1-3; 12 nucleotides align to TRBD1. CDR1 SGHTA and CDR2 FQGNSA come from the germline V gene. This CDR3 is built from 14 residues. CDR3 nucleotides: TGTGGATGTGGGACAGGGGGCGTCGGAAACACCATATATTTT. It yields the protein CGCGTGGVGNTIYF.

This chain uses TRBV30 with TRBJ1-2; a weak D match, TRBD1 (5 bases). The CDR3 covers 14 residues. With 3 bases removed from V and 2 bases from J, the gap between germline ends came to 13 bases. The germline V gene encodes CDR1 GTSNPN and CDR2 SVGIG (reference sequence). The CDR3 bases are TGTGCCTGGAGCCCCCAACGGGGGAACTATGGCTACACCTTC. Translation: CAWSPQRGNYGYTF.

V gene TRBV6-6 combines with J gene TRBJ1-2; D might be TRBD1 (6 bases). The CDR3 runs to 13 residues. Trimming left V 6 bases short and J 8 bases short, with 16 bases between. Germline V gene lookup returns CDR1 MNHNY and CDR2 SVGAGI (reference sequence). In DNA, the CDR3 is TGTGCCAGCAGCTCTACAGGGACGTTGGGCTACACCTTC. Translating it yields CASSSTGTLGYTF.

Points on this clone: A read error may account for a junction end that differs from germline. The chain has TRBV7-9 and TRBJ1-3; D might be TRBD1 (5 bases). Germline values: CDR1 SEHNR, CDR2 FQNEAQ (reference sequence). The CDR3 extends over 11 amino acids. DNA of the CDR3: TGTGCCAGCAGCTTAGGGGGACTCTGGCGATTT. It translates to CASSLGGLWRF.

The rearrangement links TRBV27 to TRBJ2-1; the match to TRBD2 covers 8 bases. The ends lost 3 bases at V and 0 bases at J; junction bases unmatched: 4. This CDR3 has 16 amino acids. The germline gives CDR1 MNHEY, CDR2 SMNVEV (reference sequence). In DNA form, the CDR3 reads TGTGCCAGCAGTTTGGAGAGCGGGAGCTCCTACAATGAGCAGTTCTTC. Its protein product is CASSLESGSSYNEQFF.

The chain carries TRBV6-5 and TRBJ2-7; tentatively, D is TRBD2 (6 bases). Trimming took 6 bases from V and 3 from J, leaving 15 bases between them. CDR1 and CDR2 from the germline V gene are MNHEY and SVGAGI. The CDR3 length is 14 residues. CDR3 in amino acids: CASRRDRNVYEQYF. In DNA, the CDR3 is TGTGCCAGCAGGCGGGACCGGAACGTCTACGAGCAGTACTTC.

The rearrangement uses TRBV6-6 and TRBJ1-2; D gene uncertain. V lost 6 bases, J lost 6 bases, and 8 bases lay in between. In germline, CDR1 is MNHNY, CDR2 SVGAGI (reference sequence). This CDR3 spans 11 amino acids. The CDR3 nucleotides read TGTGCCAGCAGCCTAGGCCATGGCTACACCTTC. Amino acids: CASSLGHGYTF.

The genes are TRBV9 and TRBJ2-7; maybe TRBD1 (5 bases). CDR3 length: 15 amino acids. With 0 bases removed from V and 4 bases from J, the gap between germline ends came to 14 bases. Germline CDR1 is SGDLS and CDR2 is YYNGEE. Here the CDR3 reads CASSVGAGASYEQYF. In DNA, the CDR3 is TGTGCCAGCAGCGTAGGGGCTGGGGCCTCATACGAGCAGTACTTC.